This T cell receptor beta chain comes out of a study of cytomegalovirus exposure and HLA in healthy donors. Study-level results: Owing to their indistinguishability, certain V segments, notably TRBV6-2 and TRBV6-3, were excluded.

On this clone itself: Antigen: not known.

PCR amplification relied on 60 Vbeta primers (plus 13 Jbeta primers). Generated by immunoSEQ multiplex PCR, the TCRdb table keeps only in-frame clones and is missing some. The table includes approximately 100,000 clones, under 85% detected once. CDR1 MGHDK and CDR2 SYGVNS come from the germline V gene. The CDR3 is 13 amino acids. Trimming removed 3 bases from V and 4 bases from J, with 10 bases in between. Material for sequencing was PBMCs. The chain carries TRBV25-1 and TRBJ2-7, with TRBD2 as a possible D gene (5 bases). The receptor comes from a man aged 35-49 years in good health and CMV-seronegative. Here the CDR3 reads CASSDEGRYEQYF. DNA of the CDR3: TGTGCCAGCAGTGATGAAGGGAGATACGAGCAGTACTTC.